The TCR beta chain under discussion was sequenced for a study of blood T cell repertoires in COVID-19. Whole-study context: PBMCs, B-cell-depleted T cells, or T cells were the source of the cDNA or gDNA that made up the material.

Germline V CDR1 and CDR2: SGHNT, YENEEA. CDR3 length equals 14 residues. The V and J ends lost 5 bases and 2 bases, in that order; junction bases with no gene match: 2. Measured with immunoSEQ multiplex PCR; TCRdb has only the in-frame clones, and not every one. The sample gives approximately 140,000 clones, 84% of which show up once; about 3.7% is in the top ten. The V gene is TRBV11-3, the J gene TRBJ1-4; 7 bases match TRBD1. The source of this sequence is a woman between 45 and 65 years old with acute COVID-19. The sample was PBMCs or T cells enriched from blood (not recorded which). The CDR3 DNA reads TGTGCCAGCAGCCTCAGGGGGACTAATGAAAAACTGTTTTTT. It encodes CASSLRGTNEKLFF. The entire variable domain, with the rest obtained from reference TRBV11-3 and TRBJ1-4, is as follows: EAGVVQSPRYKIIEKKQPVAFWCNPISGHNTLYWYLQNLGQGPELLIRYENEEAVDDSQLPKDRFSAERLKGVDSTLKIQPAELGDSAVYLCASSLRGTNEKLFFGSGTQLSVL.